This is a list of T cell receptor beta chains from one sample in a study of blood T cell repertoires in COVID-19. Sequencing was performed with immunoSEQ multiplex PCR; in TCRdb, only in-frame clones are kept and a portion is missing. The sample holds approximately 300,000 clones, 70% to 90% seen once. Sequenced material: PBMCs or T cells enriched from blood (not recorded which). All receptors derive from a woman aged 30 to 39 who had recovered from COVID-19. CDR3s include the opening cysteine and the closing phenylalanine or tryptophan. D genes are given only for firm matches. Some rows have no size entry. The others give once, few or many, or a class for an expanded clone.

>.|TRBV13|TRBJ2-1|TRBD2
CASSLPQTSGGADEQFF
TGTGCCAGCAGCTTACCCCAGACTAGCGGGGGGGCGGATGAGCAGTTCTTC
>.|TRBV28|TRBJ1-2|.
CASSPEGGGYTF
TGTGCCAGCAGTCCAGAGGGGGGGGGCTACACCTTC
>once|TRBV6-5|TRBJ1-4|TRBD1
CASGGQELGKKLFF
TGTGCCAGCGGGGGACAGGAATTGGGGAAAAAACTGTTTTTT
>.|TRBV24-1|TRBJ1-1|.
CATSDQNTEAFF
TGTGCCACCAGTGACCAGAACACTGAAGCTTTCTTT
>.|TRBV24-1|TRBJ1-6|.
CATSVRANSPLHF
TGTGCCACCAGCGTCAGGGCGAATTCACCCCTCCACTTT
>.|TRBV28|TRBJ1-2|.
CASSFGNYGYTF
TGTGCCAGCAGTTTCGGGAACTATGGCTACACCTTC
>once|TRBV11-2|TRBJ2-5|.
CASSLVRGRETQYF
TGTGCCAGCAGCTTAGTCAGGGGTAGGGAGACCCAGTACTTC
>.|TRBV11-2|TRBJ1-2|TRBD1
CASSFGQGDYGYTF
TGTGCCAGCAGCTTTGGCCAGGGGGACTATGGCTACACCTTC
>once|TRBV4-2|TRBJ1-2|TRBD1
CASSQATGTGVGYTF
TGTGCCAGCAGCCAAGCGACCGGGACAGGGGTAGGCTACACCTTC
>.|TRBV19|TRBJ2-4|TRBD2
CASTLIGASGGNIQYF
TGTGCCAGTACCCTGATTGGGGCTAGCGGTGGAAACATTCAGTACTTC
>.|TRBV5-8|TRBJ1-5|.
CASSFGSWSNQPQHF
TGTGCCAGCAGCTTCGGGTCATGGAGCAATCAGCCCCAGCATTTT
>.|TRBV7-9|TRBJ2-3|.
CASRPGVFALTSADTQYF
TGTGCCAGCAGACCCGGTGTGTTCGCCCTGACCAGCGCAGATACGCAGTATTTT
>.|TRBV2|TRBJ1-2|.
CASSAGTSYGYTF
TGTGCCAGCAGTGCCGGGACAAGCTATGGCTACACCTTC
>.|TRBV9|TRBJ1-5|.
CASSVDGQHNQPQHF
TGTGCCAGCAGCGTGGACGGACAGCACAATCAGCCCCAGCATTTT
>.|TRBV6-5|TRBJ2-1|.
CASSYRQAVYNEQFF
TGTGCCAGCAGTTACAGACAGGCAGTTTACAATGAGCAGTTCTTC
>few|TRBV9|TRBJ1-2|.
CASSPDAGVFYGYTF
TGTGCCAGCAGCCCTGACGCGGGGGTCTTCTATGGCTACACCTTC
>.|TRBV15|TRBJ2-7|.
CATGLGHNSYEQYF
TGTGCCACCGGACTGGGACACAATTCCTACGAGCAGTACTTC
>.|TRBV12-3/TRBV12-4|TRBJ2-3|.
CASSTGKTQYF
TGTGCCAGCAGCACAGGGAAGACGCAGTATTTT
>.|TRBV6-5|TRBJ2-5|.
CASQKGGGETQYF
TGTGCCAGTCAGAAAGGGGGGGGAGAGACCCAGTACTTC
>.|TRBV4-1|TRBJ2-3|TRBD2
CASSQSGLAGGLGTDTQYF
TGCGCCAGCAGCCAATCGGGACTAGCGGGGGGGCTGGGCACAGATACGCAGTATTTT
>.|TRBV7-9|TRBJ1-1|TRBD1
CASSTDRGHEAFF
TGTGCCAGCAGCACCGACAGGGGACACGAAGCTTTCTTT
>.|TRBV3-1/TRBV3-2|TRBJ2-1|.
CASSQASGEQFF
TGTGCCAGCAGCCAAGCGAGTGGTGAGCAGTTCTTC
>.|TRBV23-1|TRBJ2-1|TRBD2
CASSQSYGGGYFF
TGCGCCAGCAGTCAATCTTATGGGGGGGGATACTTCTTC
>.|TRBV25-1|TRBJ2-1|TRBD1
CASSGPRSTGGDEQFF
TGTGCCAGCAGTGGACCACGAAGCACAGGGGGCGATGAGCAGTTCTTC
>.|TRBV3-1/TRBV3-2|TRBJ1-5|.
CASSLNSNQPQHF
TGTGCCAGCAGCCTCAATAGCAATCAGCCCCAGCATTTT
>.|TRBV15|TRBJ1-1|TRBD1
CATSRTGQGDTEAFF
TGTGCCACCAGCAGAACCGGACAGGGGGACACTGAAGCTTTCTTT
>.|TRBV9|TRBJ2-2|.
CASRARNTGELFF
TGTGCCAGCAGAGCGAGGAACACCGGGGAGCTGTTTTTT